The T cell receptor (beta chain) under discussion was sequenced for a study of early T cells in non-severe SARS-CoV-2 infection (dated by TCRdb to the early 2020s). With regard to the full study: TCR sequencing used bulk RNA from unsorted whole blood, so alpha and beta chains could not be paired.

This clonotype came up many times. Its specific antigen is unknown. One base away there is no much larger clone; base qualities are not given. A case-control design nested within a healthcare worker cohort in London, UK, was used, with weekly nasopharyngeal swab PCR tests and blood sampling performed. Healthcare workers were recruited between 23 and 31 March 2020, during the week of the UK lockdown, and were followed weekly for up to about 16 weeks. The study at large found these results: VDJdb matching was skewed toward anti-spike CD8 responses and likely underestimated virus-specific expansions by missing private and CD4 specificities.

Library preparation was by 5' RACE. Sequencer: NextSeq 500. In the TCR library protocol, unique molecular identifiers were attached to individual cDNA molecules to correct for PCR bias and sequencing error. Sequencing covered both TCR alpha and beta chains, and within each sample the abundances of alpha and beta sequences were tightly co-correlated. The original pipeline was this. Decombinator V4 was used to perform V gene, J gene and CDR3 annotation of TCR sequences. Expanded TCRs were defined as changing significantly between any two time points under a Poisson model with p below 0.0001. Abundances of TCRs were expressed as counts per million after normalisation to the total number of TCRs sequenced in each sample. MAIT TCRs were defined by TRAV1-2 paired with TRAJ12, TRAJ20 or TRAJ33, and iNKT TCRs by TRAV10 paired with TRAJ18. A search of VDJdb, accessed on 1 November 2021, was run for TCRs annotated to CMV, EBV and SARS-CoV-2, with TCRs annotated for multiple antigens excluded. Using fastp trimming at Q25 and MiXCR clonotype assembly, TCRdb reanalyzed the public sequencing data and kept in-frame beta chains. When rows share a CDR3 protein, they turn into one entry using the most common DNA and genes. It is TCRdb's table, rather than the study itself, that gives the V and J calls and clone size. The sample table records around 23,000 distinct CDR3 sequences; around 4.5% of these occur just once. About 20% of the sample is held by the ten biggest clonotypes.

At the junction V is shortened by 0 bases and J by 11 bases, with 11 bases in between. The CDR3 holds 13 amino acids from the cysteine to the phenylalanine. The kept DNA is CDR3 alone, 39 bases in frame from the first base. Taken from the germline V gene (reference sequence), the CDR1 and CDR2 loops are GTSNPN and SVGIG. The sample consisted of whole blood. The source is an adult who was a healthcare worker with PCR-confirmed SARS-CoV-2 infection or an uninfected control (not recorded which). This chain joins TRBV30 to TRBJ1-6, with the D gene call left open. For the CDR3, the sequence is CAWSVRPDTPLHF. The DNA sequence is given as TGTGCCTGGAGTGTACGGCCCGATACACCCCTCCACTTT.